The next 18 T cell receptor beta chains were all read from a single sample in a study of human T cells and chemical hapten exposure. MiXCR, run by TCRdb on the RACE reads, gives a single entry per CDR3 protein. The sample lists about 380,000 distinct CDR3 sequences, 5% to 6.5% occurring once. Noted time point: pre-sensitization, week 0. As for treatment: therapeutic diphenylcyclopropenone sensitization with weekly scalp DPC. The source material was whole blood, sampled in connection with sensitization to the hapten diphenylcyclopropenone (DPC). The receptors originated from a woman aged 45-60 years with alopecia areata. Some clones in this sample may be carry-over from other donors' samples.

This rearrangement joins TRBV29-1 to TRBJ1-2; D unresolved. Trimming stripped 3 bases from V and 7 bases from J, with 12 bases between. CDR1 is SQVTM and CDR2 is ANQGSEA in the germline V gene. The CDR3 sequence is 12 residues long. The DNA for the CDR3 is TGCAGCGTTGATTCGGCGGCTTCTGGCTACACCTTC. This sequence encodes CSVDSAASGYTF.

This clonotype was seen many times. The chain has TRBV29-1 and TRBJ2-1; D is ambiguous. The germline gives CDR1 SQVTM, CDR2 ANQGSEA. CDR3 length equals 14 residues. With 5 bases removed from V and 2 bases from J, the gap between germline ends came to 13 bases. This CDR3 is CSVLVSLPYNEQFF. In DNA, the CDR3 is TGCAGCGTTCTAGTATCACTTCCCTACAATGAGCAGTTCTTC.

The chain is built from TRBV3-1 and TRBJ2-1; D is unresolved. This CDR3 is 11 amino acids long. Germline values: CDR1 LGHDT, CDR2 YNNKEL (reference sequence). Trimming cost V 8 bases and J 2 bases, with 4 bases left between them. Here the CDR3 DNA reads TGTGCCAGCGGAGCCTACAATGAGCAGTTCTTC. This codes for CASGAYNEQFF.

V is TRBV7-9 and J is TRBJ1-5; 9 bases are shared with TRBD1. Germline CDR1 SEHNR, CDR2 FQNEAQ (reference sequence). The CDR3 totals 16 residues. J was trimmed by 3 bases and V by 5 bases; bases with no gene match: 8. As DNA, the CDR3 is TGTGCCAGCAGCGTGTCGGACAGGGGATACAATCAGCCCCAGCATTTT. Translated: CASSVSDRGYNQPQHF.

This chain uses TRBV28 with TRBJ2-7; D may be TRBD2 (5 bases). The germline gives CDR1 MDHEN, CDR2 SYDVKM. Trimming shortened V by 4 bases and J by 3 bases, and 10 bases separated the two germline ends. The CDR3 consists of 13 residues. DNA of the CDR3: TGTGCCAGCAGTTCGGAGGACTTCTACGAGCAGTACTTC. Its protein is CASSSEDFYEQYF.

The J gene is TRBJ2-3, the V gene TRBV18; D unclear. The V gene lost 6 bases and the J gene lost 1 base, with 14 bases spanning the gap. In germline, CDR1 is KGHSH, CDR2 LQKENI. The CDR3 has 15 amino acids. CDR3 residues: CASSYLSPGTDTQYF. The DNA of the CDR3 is TGTGCCAGCTCCTATCTTAGCCCCGGCACAGATACGCAGTATTTT.

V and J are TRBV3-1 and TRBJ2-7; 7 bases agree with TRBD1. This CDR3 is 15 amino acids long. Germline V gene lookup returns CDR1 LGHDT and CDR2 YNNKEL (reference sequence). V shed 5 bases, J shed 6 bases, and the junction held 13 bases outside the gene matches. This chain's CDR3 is CASSYPPDRVSEQYF. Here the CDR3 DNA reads TGTGCCAGCAGCTACCCACCAGACAGGGTAAGCGAGCAGTACTTC.

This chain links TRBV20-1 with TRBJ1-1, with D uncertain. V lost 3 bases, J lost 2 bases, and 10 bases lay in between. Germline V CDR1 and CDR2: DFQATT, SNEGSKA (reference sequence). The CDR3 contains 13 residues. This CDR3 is CSAREVGNTEAFF. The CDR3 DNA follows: TGCAGTGCTAGGGAAGTGGGAAACACTGAAGCTTTCTTT.

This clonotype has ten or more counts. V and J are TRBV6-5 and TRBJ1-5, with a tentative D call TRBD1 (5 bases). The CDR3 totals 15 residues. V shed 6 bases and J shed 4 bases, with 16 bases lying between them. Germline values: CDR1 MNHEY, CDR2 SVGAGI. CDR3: CASSASGRGNQPQHF. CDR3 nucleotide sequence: TGTGCCAGCAGCGCTTCGGGGCGGGGGAATCAGCCCCAGCATTTT.

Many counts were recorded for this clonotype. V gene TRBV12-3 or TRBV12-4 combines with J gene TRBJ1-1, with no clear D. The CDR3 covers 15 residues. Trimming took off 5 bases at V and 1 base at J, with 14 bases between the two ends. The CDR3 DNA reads TGTGCCAGCAGTCCTAGCGGGGATACGAACACTGAAGCTTTCTTT. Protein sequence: CASSPSGDTNTEAFF.

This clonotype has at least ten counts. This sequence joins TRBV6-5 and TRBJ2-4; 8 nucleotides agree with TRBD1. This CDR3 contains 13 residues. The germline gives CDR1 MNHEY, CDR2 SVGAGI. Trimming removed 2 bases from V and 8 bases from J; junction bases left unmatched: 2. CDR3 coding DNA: TGTGCCAGCAGTTACGACAGGGGACACATTCAGTACTTC. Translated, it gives CASSYDRGHIQYF.

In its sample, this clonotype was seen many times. CDR3: CASSPGRGSGVLDTEAFF. CDR3 DNA: TGCGCCAGCAGCCCAGGCCGGGGTTCTGGGGTATTAGACACTGAAGCTTTCTTT. The rearrangement joins TRBV5-1 to TRBJ1-1, with unresolved D. From germline, CDR1 is SGHRS and CDR2 YFSETQ. The CDR3 length is 18 residues. Trimming took off 4 bases at V and 3 bases at J, with 25 bases between the two ends.

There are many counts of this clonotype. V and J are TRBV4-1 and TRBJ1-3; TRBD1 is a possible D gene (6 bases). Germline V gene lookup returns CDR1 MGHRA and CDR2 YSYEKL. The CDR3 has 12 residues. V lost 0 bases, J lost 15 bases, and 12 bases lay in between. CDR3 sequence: CASSQDTDRKYF. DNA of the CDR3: TGCGCCAGCAGCCAAGATACCGACAGGAAATATTTT.

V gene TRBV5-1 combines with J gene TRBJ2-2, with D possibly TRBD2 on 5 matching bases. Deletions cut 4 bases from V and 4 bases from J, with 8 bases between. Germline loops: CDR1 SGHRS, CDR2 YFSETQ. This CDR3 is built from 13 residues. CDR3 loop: CASSDYSTGELFF. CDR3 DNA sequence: TGCGCCAGCAGCGACTACAGCACCGGGGAGCTGTTTTTT.

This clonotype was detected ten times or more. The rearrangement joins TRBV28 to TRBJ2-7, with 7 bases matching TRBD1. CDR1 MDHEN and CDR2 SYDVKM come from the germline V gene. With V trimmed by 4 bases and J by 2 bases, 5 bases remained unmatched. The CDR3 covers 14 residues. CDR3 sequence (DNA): TGTGCCAGCAGTTCAACCGGGACAGCCTACGAGCAGTACTTC. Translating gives CASSSTGTAYEQYF. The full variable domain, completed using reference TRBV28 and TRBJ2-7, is DVKVTQSSRYLVKRTGEKVFLECVQDMDHENMFWYRQDPGLGLRLIYFSYDVKMKEKGDIPEGYSVSREKKERFSLILESASTNQTSMYLCASSSTGTAYEQYFGPGTRLTVT.

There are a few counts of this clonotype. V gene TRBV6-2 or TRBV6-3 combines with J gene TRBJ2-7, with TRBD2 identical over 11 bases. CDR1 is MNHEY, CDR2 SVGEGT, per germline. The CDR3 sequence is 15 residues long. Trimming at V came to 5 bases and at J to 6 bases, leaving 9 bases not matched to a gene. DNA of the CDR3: TGTGCCAGCAGTCCTCCGGGACTAGCGGTTCTCGAGCAGTACTTC. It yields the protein CASSPPGLAVLEQYF.

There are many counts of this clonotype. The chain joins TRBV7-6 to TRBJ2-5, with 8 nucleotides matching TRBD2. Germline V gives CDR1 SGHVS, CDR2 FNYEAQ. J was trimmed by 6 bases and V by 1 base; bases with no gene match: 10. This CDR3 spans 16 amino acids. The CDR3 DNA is TGTGCCAGCAGCTTAGGGGGTAGCGGGATTTTTCAGACCCAGTACTTC. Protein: CASSLGGSGIFQTQYF.

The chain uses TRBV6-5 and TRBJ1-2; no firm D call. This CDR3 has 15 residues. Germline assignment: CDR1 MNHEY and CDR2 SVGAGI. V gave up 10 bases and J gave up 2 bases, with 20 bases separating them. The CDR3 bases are TGTGCCACTCTCCACCCCCCAGGTCTGAACTATGGCTACACCTTC. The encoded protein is CATLHPPGLNYGYTF.